The source of this T cell receptor (beta chain) is a study of human T cells and chemical hapten exposure. The wider study: Patients got weekly scalp diphenylcyclopropenone doses over the approximately 24-week study. Among samples, TCR yields varied mainly because of small differences in pooled library volume.

Findings and caveats of the study: Alopecia affecting every donor means their immune response may not match healthy people's. While controls formed fewer of them, expanded TCRs formed significantly more large CDR3 similarity clusters.

Time point: patch test 1, 2 weeks after DPC sensitization. Treatment of the sample: therapeutic diphenylcyclopropenone sensitization with weekly scalp DPC. Germline V gene sequence: CDR1 SGHVS, CDR2 FNYEAQ. CDR3 length: 15 amino acids. TCRdb redid the calling of the RACE reads with MiXCR, one entry per CDR3 protein. The sample shows about 120,000 distinct CDR3 sequences, approximately 14% of them seen only once. A single count supports this clonotype. Its antigen is not identified. It may be a read error: a sequence one base away is much more abundant. The sample here was whole blood, taken in connection with sensitization to the hapten diphenylcyclopropenone (DPC). The TCR sequence derives from a man younger than 30 with alopecia areata. Some clones in this sample may be carry-over from other donors' samples. The chain uses TRBV7-6 and TRBJ1-1; no clear D. The DNA of the CDR3 is TGTGTCAGCAGCTTTGCTCCAGGACGGAACACTGAAGCTTTCTTT. This translates into CVSSFAPGRNTEAFF.